This T cell receptor beta chain was obtained from a study of T cells after yellow fever vaccination. Study-level information: When fractions had low cell numbers, they were prepared with SMART-Seq v4 Ultra Low Input.

This CDR3 is 12 amino acids long. Germline loops: CDR1 SGHTA, CDR2 FQGNSA. V was pared by 10 bases and J by 1 base, with 8 bases between. Making TCR cDNA involved 5'RACE template switching, which added UMIs and a universal primer site. TCRdb redid the calling of the 5' RACE reads with MiXCR, one entry per CDR3 protein. The sample has around 340,000 distinct CDR3 sequences, roughly an eighth seen once. Broader study findings: The secondary response was weaker but peaked faster, day 5 versus 15.

A word on this clonotype: Its antigen is not known.

The sequence came from a man aged 18 to 35 who received the YFV17D yellow fever vaccine. This specimen consisted of CD4+ T cells sorted from PBMCs, obtained 15 days after the yellow fever booster vaccination. The V gene is TRBV7-2, the J gene TRBJ2-1, with D unresolved. The DNA for the CDR3 is TGTGCCATCAGAATGTCCTACAATGAGCAGTTCTTC. Its translation: CAIRMSYNEQFF.